This is a list of T cell receptor beta chains from one sample in a study of cytomegalovirus exposure and HLA in healthy donors. Assay used: immunoSEQ multiplex PCR; TCRdb lists only in-frame clones, some missing. The sample shows about 150,000 clones, 65% to 80% of them seen only once. Specimen: PBMCs. The origin of the receptors is a man aged 18 to 35 in good health and CMV-seronegative. Each CDR3 is given with its conserved first and last residue. D genes are given only for firm matches. Only part of the rows carry a size: once, few, many, or a class if the clone is expanded.

V gene: TRBV7-9
J gene: TRBJ2-2
D gene: TRBD1
clone size: few
CDR3 DNA: TGTGCCAGCAGGACCGGGACAGGGCTAAACACCGGGGAGCTGTTTTTT
CDR3 protein: CASRTGTGLNTGELFF

V gene: TRBV7-2
J gene: TRBJ2-5
D gene: NA
clone size: NA
CDR3 DNA: TGTGCCAGCAGCTTAGGGGGGGGGCGTTTTGGGACCCAGTACTTC
CDR3 protein: CASSLGGGRFGTQYF

V gene: TRBV27
J gene: TRBJ2-7
D gene: TRBD1
clone size: few
CDR3 DNA: TGTGCCAGCAGTCCCGGGACAGGGGGTTACGAGCAGTACTTC
CDR3 protein: CASSPGTGGYEQYF

V gene: TRBV5-1
J gene: TRBJ1-2
D gene: NA
clone size: NA
CDR3 DNA: TGCGCCAGCAGCTGGATGGACAGCGCGGTTTCGGCTGGCTACACCTTC
CDR3 protein: CASSWMDSAVSAGYTF

V gene: TRBV2
J gene: TRBJ1-2
D gene: TRBD1
clone size: NA
CDR3 DNA: TGTGCCAGCATACAGGGGAGCTATGGCTACACCTTC
CDR3 protein: CASIQGSYGYTF

V gene: TRBV25-1
J gene: TRBJ1-2
D gene: NA
clone size: NA
CDR3 DNA: TGTGCCAGCCGGGGGGCAGGGAGGGCGCCCAACTATGGCTACACCTTC
CDR3 protein: CASRGAGRAPNYGYTF

V gene: TRBV6-5
J gene: TRBJ1-5
D gene: NA
clone size: NA
CDR3 DNA: TGTGCCAGCAGGATCCACGGTAATAGCAATCAGCCCCAGCATTTT
CDR3 protein: CASRIHGNSNQPQHF

V gene: TRBV2
J gene: TRBJ1-6
D gene: NA
clone size: NA
CDR3 DNA: TGTGCCAGCAGATACACCGATTCACCCCTCCACTTT
CDR3 protein: CASRYTDSPLHF

V gene: TRBV7-3
J gene: TRBJ2-7
D gene: NA
clone size: NA
CDR3 DNA: TGTGCCAGCAGCTTAATGACAGGCTCCTACGAGCAGTACTTC
CDR3 protein: CASSLMTGSYEQYF

V gene: TRBV5-6
J gene: TRBJ1-2
D gene: TRBD1
clone size: NA
CDR3 DNA: TGTGCCAGCAACCAAAACAGGGGCCTGGGTCCCTATGGCTACACCTTC
CDR3 protein: CASNQNRGLGPYGYTF

V gene: TRBV6-1
J gene: TRBJ1-1
D gene: NA
clone size: NA
CDR3 DNA: TGTGCCAGCAAGGCCCAGGGTGAAGCTTTCTTT
CDR3 protein: CASKAQGEAFF

V gene: TRBV7-8
J gene: TRBJ2-1
D gene: NA
clone size: NA
CDR3 DNA: TGTGCCAGCAGCCCCCGACTATACTACAATGAGCAGTTCTTC
CDR3 protein: CASSPRLYYNEQFF

V gene: TRBV30
J gene: TRBJ2-1
D gene: TRBD2
clone size: NA
CDR3 DNA: TGTGCCTGGGAGGCCGACTGGGGGGGGAGCGCCAATGAGCAGTTCTTC
CDR3 protein: CAWEADWGGSANEQFF

V gene: TRBV29-1
J gene: TRBJ2-3
D gene: NA
clone size: few
CDR3 DNA: TGCAGCGTTGAAGATCTTAAGACAGGAGGAACAGATACGCAGTATTTT
CDR3 protein: CSVEDLKTGGTDTQYF

V gene: TRBV5-3
J gene: TRBJ1-4
D gene: TRBD1
clone size: few
CDR3 DNA: TGTGCCAGAAGCCCGGGACAGGGGGTTGGAACTAATGAAAAACTGTTTTTT
CDR3 protein: CARSPGQGVGTNEKLFF

V gene: TRBV6-5
J gene: TRBJ2-3
D gene: NA
clone size: few
CDR3 DNA: TGTGCCAGCAGCCGCAGGTTCAGCACAGATACGCAGTATTTT
CDR3 protein: CASSRRFSTDTQYF

V gene: TRBV7-8
J gene: TRBJ1-5
D gene: TRBD1
clone size: NA
CDR3 DNA: TGTGCCAGCAGCCCAGGGGGTATGGCAGTAAATAGCAATCAGCCCCAGCATTTT
CDR3 protein: CASSPGGMAVNSNQPQHF

V gene: TRBV19
J gene: TRBJ2-5
D gene: TRBD1
clone size: NA
CDR3 DNA: TGTGCCAGTAGTCTCCGGGGCGGGACAGGGGGCAGAGAGACCCAGTACTTC
CDR3 protein: CASSLRGGTGGRETQYF

V gene: TRBV6-5
J gene: TRBJ2-2
D gene: TRBD1
clone size: NA
CDR3 DNA: TGTGCCAGCAGTTACGGGACAGAACCCCCCGGGGAGCTGTTTTTT
CDR3 protein: CASSYGTEPPGELFF

V gene: TRBV20-1
J gene: TRBJ2-3
D gene: NA
clone size: NA
CDR3 DNA: TGCAGTGCTCAGGGCCCAGATACGCAGTATTTT
CDR3 protein: CSAQGPDTQYF

V gene: TRBV7-9
J gene: TRBJ1-4
D gene: NA
clone size: NA
CDR3 DNA: TGTGCCAGCAGCCTTAGCGGGGTGATAGATCGAAAACTGTTTTTT
CDR3 protein: CASSLSGVIDRKLFF

V gene: TRBV4-2
J gene: TRBJ1-6
D gene: NA
clone size: NA
CDR3 DNA: TGTGCCAGCAGCCAAGCTTGGCCAGGGGCGCGTAATTCACCCCTCCACTTT
CDR3 protein: CASSQAWPGARNSPLHF

V gene: TRBV19
J gene: TRBJ2-4
D gene: NA
clone size: NA
CDR3 DNA: TGTGCCAGTACCTCGGGAGTCCTAGCCAAAAACAGTCAGTACTTC
CDR3 protein: CASTSGVLAKNSQYF

V gene: TRBV5-1
J gene: TRBJ2-5
D gene: NA
clone size: NA
CDR3 DNA: TGCGCCAGCTCCGCCGACCTCGGCGGTTTGATGGGAGAGACCCAGTACTTC
CDR3 protein: CASSADLGGLMGETQYF

V gene: TRBV6-5
J gene: TRBJ1-2
D gene: NA
clone size: NA
CDR3 DNA: TGTGCCAGCAAGGAGGGGCAGCCCTATGGCTACACCTTC
CDR3 protein: CASKEGQPYGYTF

V gene: TRBV11-2
J gene: TRBJ2-6
D gene: TRBD1
clone size: NA
CDR3 DNA: TGTGCCAGCAGCTTAACCCTGACAGGGGGATTTTCTGGGGCCAACGTCCTGACTTTC
CDR3 protein: CASSLTLTGGFSGANVLTF

V gene: TRBV7-3
J gene: TRBJ2-1
D gene: TRBD2
clone size: NA
CDR3 DNA: TGTGCCAGCAGCCCAGCACTAGGGACTAGCCATGAGCAGTTCTTC
CDR3 protein: CASSPALGTSHEQFF

V gene: TRBV10-1
J gene: TRBJ1-5
D gene: TRBD1
clone size: NA
CDR3 DNA: TGCGCCAGCAGCGATGACAGGGAGAATCAGCCCCAGCATTTT
CDR3 protein: CASSDDRENQPQHF

V gene: TRBV6-6
J gene: TRBJ2-1
D gene: TRBD2
clone size: NA
CDR3 DNA: TGTGCCAGCAGTCCCCGGGGGGGGGCATTGGGGAATGAGCAGTTCTTC
CDR3 protein: CASSPRGGALGNEQFF

V gene: TRBV29-1
J gene: TRBJ1-1
D gene: NA
clone size: NA
CDR3 DNA: TGCAGCGTTGAAGGGGCGGGGACTGAAGCTTTCTTT
CDR3 protein: CSVEGAGTEAFF

V gene: TRBV5-1
J gene: TRBJ2-2
D gene: NA
clone size: NA
CDR3 DNA: TGCGCCAGCAGCTTGGCAGGCGGCAGGGCAACCGGGGAGCTGTTTTTT
CDR3 protein: CASSLAGGRATGELFF

V gene: TRBV18
J gene: TRBJ2-6
D gene: TRBD1
clone size: NA
CDR3 DNA: TGTGCCAGCTCACCTACCGGGACAGCTCCCCTCTCTGGGGCCAACGTCCTGACTTTC
CDR3 protein: CASSPTGTAPLSGANVLTF

V gene: TRBV18
J gene: TRBJ2-5
D gene: NA
clone size: NA
CDR3 DNA: TGTGCCAGCTCACACAGTATCGGGGGGCTAAACCAAGAGACCCAGTACTTC
CDR3 protein: CASSHSIGGLNQETQYF